This T cell receptor (beta chain) came from a study of cytomegalovirus exposure and HLA in healthy donors. PCR involved 60 Vbeta and 13 Jbeta primers. The protocol was immunoSEQ multiplex PCR, while the TCRdb copy is restricted to in-frame clones and leaves out a portion. The sample lists about 200,000 clones, 75% to 90% occurring once. This TCR was sampled from a middle-aged woman in good health and CMV-seronegative. Specimen: PBMCs.

Written as DNA, the CDR3 is TGTGCCAGCAGTGCTAACTGGGGAGGAGGGGCCAACGTCCTGACTTTC. This gives the protein CASSANWGGGANVLTF. The chain carries TRBV25-1 and TRBJ2-6; D possibly corresponds to TRBD2 (6 bases). CDR3 length: 16 residues. In germline, CDR1 is MGHDK, CDR2 SYGVNS. Trimming cost V 4 bases and J 4 bases, with 14 bases left between them.